This T cell receptor beta chain was found in a study of blood T cell repertoires in COVID-19. Assay used: immunoSEQ multiplex PCR; TCRdb lists only in-frame clones, some missing. The data contain 110,000 to 150,000 clones, roughly four fifths of them seen just once; the ten biggest clones take up 1.5% to 2%. V was trimmed by 2 bases and J by 7 bases, leaving 14 bases between them. CDR1 SGHVS and CDR2 FNYEAQ come from the germline V gene. The CDR3 loop spans 14 amino acids. The chain recombines TRBV7-6 with TRBJ1-1, with D possibly TRBD1 on 6 matching bases. Sequencing was carried out using PBMCs or T cells enriched from blood (not recorded which). The clonotype comes from a woman aged 18-29 years who had been exposed to COVID-19. The CDR3 DNA sequence: TGTGCCAGCAGCTTATGGTTGGACAGCCTTGAAGCTTTCTTT. Translating it yields CASSLWLDSLEAFF.